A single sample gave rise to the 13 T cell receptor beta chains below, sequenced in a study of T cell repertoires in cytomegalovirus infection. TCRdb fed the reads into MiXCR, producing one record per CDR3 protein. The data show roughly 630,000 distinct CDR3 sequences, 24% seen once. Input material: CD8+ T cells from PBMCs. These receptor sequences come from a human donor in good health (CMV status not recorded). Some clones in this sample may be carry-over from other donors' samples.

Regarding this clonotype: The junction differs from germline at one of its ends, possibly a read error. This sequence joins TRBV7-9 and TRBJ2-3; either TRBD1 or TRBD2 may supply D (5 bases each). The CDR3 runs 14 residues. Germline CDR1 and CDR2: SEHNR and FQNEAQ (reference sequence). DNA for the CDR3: TGTGCCAGCAGCCCGGGGCCCGGCACAGATACGCAGAATTTT. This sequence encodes CASSPGPGTDTQNF.

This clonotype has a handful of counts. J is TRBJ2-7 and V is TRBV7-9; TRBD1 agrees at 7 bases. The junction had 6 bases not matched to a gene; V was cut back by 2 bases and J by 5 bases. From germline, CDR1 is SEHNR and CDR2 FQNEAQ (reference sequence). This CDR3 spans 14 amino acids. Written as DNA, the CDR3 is TGTGCCAGCAGCTTACCGACAGGGCTGCACGAGCAGTACTTC. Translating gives CASSLPTGLHEQYF.

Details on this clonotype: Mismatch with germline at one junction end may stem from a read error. DNA for the CDR3: TGTGCCAGCAGTTTCACCAGGGGGAGCGCCCCTAACTGTGGCTACACCTTC. Translating gives CASSFTRGSAPNCGYTF. The chain uses TRBV28 and TRBJ1-2; 7 bases are a match to TRBD1. The CDR3 is 17 amino acids. Germline V CDR1 and CDR2: MDHEN, SYDVKM.

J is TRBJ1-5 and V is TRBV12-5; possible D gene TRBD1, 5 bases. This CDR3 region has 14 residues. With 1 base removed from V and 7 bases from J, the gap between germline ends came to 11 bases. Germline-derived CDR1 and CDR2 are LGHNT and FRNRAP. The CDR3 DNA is TGTGCTAGTGGTTTGGGGAATTGGGGGCAGCCCCAGCATTTT. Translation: CASGLGNWGQPQHF.

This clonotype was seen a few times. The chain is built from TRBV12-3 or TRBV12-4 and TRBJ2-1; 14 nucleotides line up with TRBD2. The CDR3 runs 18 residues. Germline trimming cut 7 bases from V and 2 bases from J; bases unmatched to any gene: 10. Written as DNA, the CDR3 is TGTGCCAGCACCCGACTAGCGGGGGGGCTATCGCCCTACAATGAGCAGTTCTTC. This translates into CASTRLAGGLSPYNEQFF.

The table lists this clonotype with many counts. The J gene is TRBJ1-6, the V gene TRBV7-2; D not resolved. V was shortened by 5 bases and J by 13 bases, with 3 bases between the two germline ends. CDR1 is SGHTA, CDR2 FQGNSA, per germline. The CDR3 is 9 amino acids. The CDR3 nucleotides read TGTGCCAGCAGCCCGCCCCTCCACTTT. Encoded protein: CASSPPLHF.

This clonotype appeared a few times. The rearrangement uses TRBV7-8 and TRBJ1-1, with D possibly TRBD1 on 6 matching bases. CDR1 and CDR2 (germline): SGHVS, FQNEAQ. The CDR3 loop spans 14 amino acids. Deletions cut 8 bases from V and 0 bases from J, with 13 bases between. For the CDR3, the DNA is TGTGCCAGCGGATTCGGGACATTGAACACTGAAGCTTTCTTT. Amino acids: CASGFGTLNTEAFF.

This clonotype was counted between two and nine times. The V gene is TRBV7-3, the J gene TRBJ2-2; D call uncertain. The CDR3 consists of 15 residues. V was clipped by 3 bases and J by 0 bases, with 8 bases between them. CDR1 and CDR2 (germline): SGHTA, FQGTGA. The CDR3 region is CASSFFAANTGELFF. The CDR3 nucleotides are TGTGCCAGCAGCTTTTTCGCCGCGAACACCGGGGAGCTGTTTTTT. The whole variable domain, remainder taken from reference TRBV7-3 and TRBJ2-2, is GAGVSQTPSNKVTEKGKYVELRCDPISGHTALYWYRQSLGQGPEFLIYFQGTGAADDSGLPNDRFFAVRPEGSVSTLKIQRTERGDSAVYLCASSFFAANTGELFFGEGSRLTVL.

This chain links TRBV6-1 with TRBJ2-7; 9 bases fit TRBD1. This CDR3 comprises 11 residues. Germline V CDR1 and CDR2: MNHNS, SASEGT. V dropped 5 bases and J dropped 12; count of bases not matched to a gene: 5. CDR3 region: CASSWGTGMYF. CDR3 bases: TGTGCCAGCAGTTGGGGGACAGGGATGTACTTC.

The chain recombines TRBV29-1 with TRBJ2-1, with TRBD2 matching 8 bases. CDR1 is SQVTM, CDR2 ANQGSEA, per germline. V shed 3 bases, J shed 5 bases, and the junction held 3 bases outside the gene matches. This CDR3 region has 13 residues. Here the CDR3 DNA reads TGCAGCGTTGACGGGGGGGCGAACAATGAGCAGTTCTTC. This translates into CSVDGGANNEQFF.

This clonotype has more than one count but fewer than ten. The CDR3 DNA reads as TGTGCCAGTAGTATATACGTGTTCACTGAAGCTTTCTTT. Translating it yields CASSIYVFTEAFF. The V call is TRBV19, the J call TRBJ1-1; D gene ambiguous. CDR1 and CDR2 (germline): LNHDA, SQIVND (reference sequence). The V and J ends lost 2 bases and 4 bases respectively, with 8 bases between them. CDR3 length: 13 amino acids.

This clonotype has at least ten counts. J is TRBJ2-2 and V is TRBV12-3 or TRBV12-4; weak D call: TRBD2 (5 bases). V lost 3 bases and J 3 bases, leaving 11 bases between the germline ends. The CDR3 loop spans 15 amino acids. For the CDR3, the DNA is TGTGCCAGCAGTTTGACCGGGGTCTACACCGGGGAGCTGTTTTTT. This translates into CASSLTGVYTGELFF.

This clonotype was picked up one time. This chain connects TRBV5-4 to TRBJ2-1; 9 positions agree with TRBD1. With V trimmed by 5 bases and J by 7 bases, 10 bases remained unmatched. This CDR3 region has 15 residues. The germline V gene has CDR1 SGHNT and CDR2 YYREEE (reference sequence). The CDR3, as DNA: TGTGCCAGCAGAAAAACAGGGGGCAGGGTTAATGAGCAGTTCTTC. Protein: CASRKTGGRVNEQFF.